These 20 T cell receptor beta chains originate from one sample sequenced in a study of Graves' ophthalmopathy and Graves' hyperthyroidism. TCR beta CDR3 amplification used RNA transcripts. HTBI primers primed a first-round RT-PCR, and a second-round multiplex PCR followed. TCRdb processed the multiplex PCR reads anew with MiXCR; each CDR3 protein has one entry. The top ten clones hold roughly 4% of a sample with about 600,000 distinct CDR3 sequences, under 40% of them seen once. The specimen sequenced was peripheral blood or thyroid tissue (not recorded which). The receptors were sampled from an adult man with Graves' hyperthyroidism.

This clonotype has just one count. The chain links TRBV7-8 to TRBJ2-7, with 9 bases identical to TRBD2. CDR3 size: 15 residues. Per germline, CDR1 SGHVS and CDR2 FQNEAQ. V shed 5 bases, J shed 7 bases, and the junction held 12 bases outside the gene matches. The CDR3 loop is CASSPEVSGSYEQYF. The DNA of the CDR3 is TGTGCCAGCAGCCCAGAAGTTAGCGGGAGCTATGAGCAGTACTTC.

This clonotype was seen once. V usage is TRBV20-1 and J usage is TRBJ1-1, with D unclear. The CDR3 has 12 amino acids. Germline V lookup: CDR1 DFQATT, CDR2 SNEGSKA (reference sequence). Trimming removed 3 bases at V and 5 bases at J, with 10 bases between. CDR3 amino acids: CSASGGRTEAFF. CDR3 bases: TGCAGTGCTAGTGGCGGGAGGACTGAAGCTTTCTTT.

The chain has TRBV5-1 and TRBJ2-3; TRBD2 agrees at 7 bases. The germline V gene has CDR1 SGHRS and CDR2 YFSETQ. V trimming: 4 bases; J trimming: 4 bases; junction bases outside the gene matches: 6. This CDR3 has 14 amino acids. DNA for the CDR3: TGCGCCAGCAGCGCCTTGACTAGCCCAGATACGCAGTATTTT. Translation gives CASSALTSPDTQYF.

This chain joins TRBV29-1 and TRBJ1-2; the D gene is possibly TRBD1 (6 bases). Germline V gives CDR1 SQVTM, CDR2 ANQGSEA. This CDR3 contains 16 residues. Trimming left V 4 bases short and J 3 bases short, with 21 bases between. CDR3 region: CSVGGLSRTADYGYTF. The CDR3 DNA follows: TGCAGCGTTGGAGGCCTTTCGAGGACAGCAGACTATGGCTACACCTTC.

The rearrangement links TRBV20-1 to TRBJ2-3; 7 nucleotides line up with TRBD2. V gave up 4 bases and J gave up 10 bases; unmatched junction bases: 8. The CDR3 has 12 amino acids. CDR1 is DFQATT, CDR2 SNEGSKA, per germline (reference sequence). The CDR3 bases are TGCAGTGCTATCCCCGGGACTAACGCGCAGTATTTT. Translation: CSAIPGTNAQYF.

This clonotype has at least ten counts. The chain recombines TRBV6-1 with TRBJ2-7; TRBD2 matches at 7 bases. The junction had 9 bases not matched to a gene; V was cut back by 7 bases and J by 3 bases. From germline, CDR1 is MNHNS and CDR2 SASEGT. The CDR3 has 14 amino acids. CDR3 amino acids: CASILTSAHYEQYF. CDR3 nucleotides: TGTGCCAGCATTCTCACTAGCGCCCACTACGAGCAGTACTTC.

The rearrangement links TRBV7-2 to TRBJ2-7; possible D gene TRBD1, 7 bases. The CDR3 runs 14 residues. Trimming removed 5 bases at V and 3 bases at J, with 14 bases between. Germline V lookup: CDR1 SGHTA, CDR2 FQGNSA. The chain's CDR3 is CASSRSRGDYEQYF. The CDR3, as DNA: TGTGCCAGCAGCCGTAGCAGGGGGGACTACGAGCAGTACTTC. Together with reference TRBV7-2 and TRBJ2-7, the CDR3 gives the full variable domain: GAGVSQSPSNKVTEKGKDVELRCDPISGHTALYWYRQSLGQGLEFLIYFQGNSAPDKSGLPSDRFSAERTGGSVSTLTIQRTQQEDSAVYLCASSRSRGDYEQYFGPGTRLTVT.

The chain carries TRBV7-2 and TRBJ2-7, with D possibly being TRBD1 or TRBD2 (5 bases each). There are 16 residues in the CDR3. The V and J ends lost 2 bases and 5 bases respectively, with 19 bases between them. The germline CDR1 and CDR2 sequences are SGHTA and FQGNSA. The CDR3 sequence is CASSLRGRVGANEQYF. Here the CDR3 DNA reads TGTGCCAGCAGCTTAAGAGGGCGGGTCGGGGCCAACGAGCAGTACTTC.

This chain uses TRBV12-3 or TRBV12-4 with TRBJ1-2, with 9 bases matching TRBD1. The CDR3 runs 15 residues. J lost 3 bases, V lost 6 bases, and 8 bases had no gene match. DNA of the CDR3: TGTGCCAGCAGCCCCGGGACAGGGTATGACTATGGCTACACCTTC. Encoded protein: CASSPGTGYDYGYTF.

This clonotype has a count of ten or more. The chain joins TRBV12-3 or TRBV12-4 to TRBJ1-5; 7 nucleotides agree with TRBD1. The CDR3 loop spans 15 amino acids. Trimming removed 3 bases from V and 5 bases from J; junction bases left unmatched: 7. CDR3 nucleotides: TGTGCCAGCAGTTTCGAGACAGGGTTTTATCAGCCCCAGCATTTT. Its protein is CASSFETGFYQPQHF.

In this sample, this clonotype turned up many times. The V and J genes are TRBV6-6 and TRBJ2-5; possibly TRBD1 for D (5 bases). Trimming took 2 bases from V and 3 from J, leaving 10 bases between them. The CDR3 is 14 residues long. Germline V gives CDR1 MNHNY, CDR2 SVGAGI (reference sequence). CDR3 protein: CASSYVRTKETQYF. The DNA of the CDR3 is TGTGCCAGCAGTTACGTTAGGACAAAAGAGACCCAGTACTTC.

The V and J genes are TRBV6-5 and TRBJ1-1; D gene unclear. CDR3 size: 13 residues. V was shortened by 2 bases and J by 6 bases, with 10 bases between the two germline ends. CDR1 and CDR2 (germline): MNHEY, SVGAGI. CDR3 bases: TGTGCCAGCAGTTACAGGGAAAACGCTGAAGCTTTCTTT. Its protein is CASSYRENAEAFF.

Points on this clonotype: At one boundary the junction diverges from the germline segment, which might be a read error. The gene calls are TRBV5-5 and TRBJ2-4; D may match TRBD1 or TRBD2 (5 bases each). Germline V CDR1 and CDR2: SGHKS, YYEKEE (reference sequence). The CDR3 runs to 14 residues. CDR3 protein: CASSMGPIANIQYF. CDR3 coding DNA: TGCGCCAGCAGCATGGGACCGATCGCGAACATTCAGTACTTC.

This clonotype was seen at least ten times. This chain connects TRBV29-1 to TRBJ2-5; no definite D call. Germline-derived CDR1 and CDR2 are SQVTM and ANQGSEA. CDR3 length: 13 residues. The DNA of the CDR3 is TGCTCTGGTCTGGCCAACGAGCAAGAGACCCAGTACTTC. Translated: CSGLANEQETQYF.

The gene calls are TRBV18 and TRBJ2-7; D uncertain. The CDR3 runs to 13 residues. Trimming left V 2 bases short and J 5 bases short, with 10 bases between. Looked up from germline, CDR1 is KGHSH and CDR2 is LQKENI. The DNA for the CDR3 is TGTGCCAGCTCACCAGCGACGACCCACGAGCAGTACTTC. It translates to CASSPATTHEQYF.

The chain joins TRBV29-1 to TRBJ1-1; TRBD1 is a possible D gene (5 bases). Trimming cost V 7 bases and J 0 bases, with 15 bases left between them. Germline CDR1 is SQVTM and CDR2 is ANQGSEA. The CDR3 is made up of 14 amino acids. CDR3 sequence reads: CSAAGLGMNTEAFF. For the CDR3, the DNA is TGCAGCGCCGCAGGGCTAGGGATGAACACTGAAGCTTTCTTT.

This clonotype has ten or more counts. CDR3 protein: CAISPGANTGELFF. DNA of the CDR3: TGTGCCATCAGTCCCGGCGCGAACACCGGGGAGCTGTTTTTT. The genes are TRBV10-3 and TRBJ2-2; no clear D gene. Trimming shortened V by 5 bases and J by 0 bases, and 7 bases separated the two germline ends. Germline V gene lookup returns CDR1 ENHRY and CDR2 SYGVKD. The CDR3 covers 14 residues.

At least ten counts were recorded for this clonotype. CDR3 nucleotide sequence: TGCGCCAGCAGCTCGTGGGGGGAAGAGACCCAGTACTTC. The encoded protein is CASSSWGEETQYF. This chain uses TRBV5-1 with TRBJ2-5; a weak D match, TRBD2 (6 bases). This CDR3 contains 13 residues. Trimming removed 3 bases at V and 3 bases at J, with 9 bases between. Germline assignment: CDR1 SGHRS and CDR2 YFSETQ.

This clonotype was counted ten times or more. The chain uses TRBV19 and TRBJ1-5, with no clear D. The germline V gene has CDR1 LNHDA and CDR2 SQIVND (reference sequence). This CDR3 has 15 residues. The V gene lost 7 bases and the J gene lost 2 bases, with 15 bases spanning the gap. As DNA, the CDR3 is TGTGCCAGTATGTTCGGGTTTGGGGGCAATCAGCCCCAGCATTTT. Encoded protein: CASMFGFGGNQPQHF.

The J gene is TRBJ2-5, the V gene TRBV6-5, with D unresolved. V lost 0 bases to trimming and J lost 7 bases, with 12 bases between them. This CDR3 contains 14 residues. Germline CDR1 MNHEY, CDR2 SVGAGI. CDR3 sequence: CASSYSKTGWTQYF. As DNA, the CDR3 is TGTGCCAGCAGTTACTCTAAGACGGGTTGGACCCAGTACTTC.